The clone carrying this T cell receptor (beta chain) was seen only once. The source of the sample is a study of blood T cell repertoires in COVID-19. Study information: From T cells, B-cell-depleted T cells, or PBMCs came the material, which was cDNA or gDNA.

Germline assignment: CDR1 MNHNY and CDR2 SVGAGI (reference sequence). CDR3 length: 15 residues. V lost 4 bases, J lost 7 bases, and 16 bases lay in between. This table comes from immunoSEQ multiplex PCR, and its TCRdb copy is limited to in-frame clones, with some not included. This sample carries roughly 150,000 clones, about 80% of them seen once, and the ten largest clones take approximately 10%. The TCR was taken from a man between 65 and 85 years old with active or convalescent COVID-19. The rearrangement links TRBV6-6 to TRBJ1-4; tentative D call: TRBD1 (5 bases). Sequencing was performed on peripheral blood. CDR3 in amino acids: CASSSPGRAIEKLFF. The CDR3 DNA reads TGTGCCAGCAGTTCCCCGGGCAGGGCCATTGAAAAACTGTTTTTT.